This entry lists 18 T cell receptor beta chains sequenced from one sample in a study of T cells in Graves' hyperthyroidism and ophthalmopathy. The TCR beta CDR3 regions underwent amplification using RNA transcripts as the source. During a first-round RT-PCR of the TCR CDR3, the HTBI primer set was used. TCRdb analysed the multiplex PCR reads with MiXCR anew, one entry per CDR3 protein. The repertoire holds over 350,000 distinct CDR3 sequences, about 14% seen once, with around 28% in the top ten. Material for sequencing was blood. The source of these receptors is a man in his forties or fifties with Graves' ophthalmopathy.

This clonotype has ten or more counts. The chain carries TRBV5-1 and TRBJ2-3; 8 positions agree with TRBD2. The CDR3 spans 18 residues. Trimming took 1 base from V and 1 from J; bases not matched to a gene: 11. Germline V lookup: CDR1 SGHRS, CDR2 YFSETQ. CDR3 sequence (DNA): TGCGCCAGCAGCTTGTCTCCCCCAGCGGGAGTGGGCACAGATACGCAGTATTTT. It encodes CASSLSPPAGVGTDTQYF.

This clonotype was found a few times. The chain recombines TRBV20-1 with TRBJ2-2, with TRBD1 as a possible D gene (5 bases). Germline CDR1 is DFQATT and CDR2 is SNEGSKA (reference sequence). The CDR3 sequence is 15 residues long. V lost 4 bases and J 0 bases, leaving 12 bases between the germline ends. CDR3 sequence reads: CSATDKHANTGELFF. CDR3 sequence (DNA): TGCAGTGCTACGGACAAACACGCGAACACCGGGGAGCTGTTTTTT.

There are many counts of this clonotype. CDR3 DNA sequence: TGTGCCTGGAGTGAGGCAGGGGGTATGGCCCAGCATTTT. Residues: CAWSEAGGMAQHF. The chain combines TRBV30 with TRBJ1-5; TRBD1 aligns across 7 bases. CDR1 and CDR2 (germline): GTSNPN, SVGIG (reference sequence). The CDR3 is 13 residues long. J was trimmed by 11 bases and V by 1 base; bases with no gene match: 8.

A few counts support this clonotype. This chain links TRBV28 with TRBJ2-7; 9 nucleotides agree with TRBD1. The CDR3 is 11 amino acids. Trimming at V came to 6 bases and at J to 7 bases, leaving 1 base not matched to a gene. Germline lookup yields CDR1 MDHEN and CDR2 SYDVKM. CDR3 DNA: TGTGCCAGCAGCGGGACAGGGGAGCAGTACTTC. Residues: CASSGTGEQYF.

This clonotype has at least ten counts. The CDR3 sequence is CASSLGTGIEQYF. CDR3 in DNA: TGCGCCAGCAGCTTGGGCACAGGCATCGAGCAGTACTTC. V usage is TRBV5-1 and J usage is TRBJ2-7, with D maybe TRBD1 (5 bases). Looked up from germline, CDR1 is SGHRS and CDR2 is YFSETQ. The CDR3 is 13 amino acids. V lost 0 bases to trimming and J lost 6 bases, with 10 bases between them.

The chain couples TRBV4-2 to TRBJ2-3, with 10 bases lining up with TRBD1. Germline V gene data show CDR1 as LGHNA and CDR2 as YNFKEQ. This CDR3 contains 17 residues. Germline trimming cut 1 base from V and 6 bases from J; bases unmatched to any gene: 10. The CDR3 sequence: CASSQVAGTGVSDTQYF. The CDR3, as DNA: TGTGCCAGCAGCCAAGTCGCCGGGACAGGGGTTTCGGATACGCAGTATTTT.

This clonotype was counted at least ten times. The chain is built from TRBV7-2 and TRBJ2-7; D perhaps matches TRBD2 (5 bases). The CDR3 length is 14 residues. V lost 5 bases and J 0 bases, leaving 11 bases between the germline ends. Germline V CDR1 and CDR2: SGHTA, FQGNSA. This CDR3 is CASSRGLTSYEQYF. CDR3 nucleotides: TGTGCCAGCAGCCGCGGACTGACCTCCTACGAGCAGTACTTC.

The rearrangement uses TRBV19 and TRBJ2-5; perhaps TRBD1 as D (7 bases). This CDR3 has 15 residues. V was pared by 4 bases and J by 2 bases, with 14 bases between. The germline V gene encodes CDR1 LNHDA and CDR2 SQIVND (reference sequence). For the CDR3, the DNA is TGTGCCAGTAGTAAACCCGGGGGACAGCAAGAGACCCAGTACTTC. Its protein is CASSKPGGQQETQYF. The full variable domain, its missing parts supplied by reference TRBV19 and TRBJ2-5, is DGGITQSPKYLFRKEGQNVTLSCEQNLNHDAMYWYRQDPGQGLRLIYYSQIVNDFQKGDIAEGYSVSREKKESFPLTVTSAQKNPTAFYLCASSKPGGQQETQYFGPGTRLLVL.

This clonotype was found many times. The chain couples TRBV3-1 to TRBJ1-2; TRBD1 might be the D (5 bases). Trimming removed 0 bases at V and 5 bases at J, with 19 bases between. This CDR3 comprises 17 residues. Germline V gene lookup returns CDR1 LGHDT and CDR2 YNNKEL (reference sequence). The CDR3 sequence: CASSQDFDIGVGYGYTF. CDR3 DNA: TGTGCCAGCAGCCAAGATTTTGATATAGGGGTAGGGTATGGCTACACCTTC.

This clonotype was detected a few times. CDR3 amino acids: CASSVEAAYEQYF. CDR3 coding DNA: TGTGCCAGCAGCGTAGAGGCCGCCTACGAGCAGTACTTC. The chain couples TRBV9 to TRBJ2-7; D not certain. CDR3 length: 13 amino acids. Germline CDR1 is SGDLS and CDR2 is YYNGEE. The ends were cut back, 0 bases at V and 2 bases at J, with 6 bases in the middle.

The CDR3 here is CASSKNYEQYF. The CDR3 nucleotides read TGTGCCAGCAGCAAAAACTACGAGCAGTACTTC. The gene calls are TRBV5-6 and TRBJ2-7; D ambiguous. The CDR3 contains 11 residues. Trimming removed 4 bases at V and 3 bases at J, with 5 bases between. Germline CDR1 and CDR2: SGHDT and YYEEEE.

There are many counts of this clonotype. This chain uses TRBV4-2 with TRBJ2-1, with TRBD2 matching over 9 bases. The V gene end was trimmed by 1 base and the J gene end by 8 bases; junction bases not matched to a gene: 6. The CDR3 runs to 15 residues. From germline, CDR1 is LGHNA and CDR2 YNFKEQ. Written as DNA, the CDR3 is TGTGCCAGCAGCCAAGTGCAGCGGGAGGTACATGAGCAGTTCTTC. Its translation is CASSQVQREVHEQFF.

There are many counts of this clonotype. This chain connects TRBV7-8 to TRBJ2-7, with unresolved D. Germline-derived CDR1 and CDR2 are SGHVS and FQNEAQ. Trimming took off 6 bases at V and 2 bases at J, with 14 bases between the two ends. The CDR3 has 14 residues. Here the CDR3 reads CASRGSRGPYEQYF. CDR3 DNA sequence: TGTGCCAGCAGGGGATCTCGCGGCCCCTACGAGCAGTACTTC.

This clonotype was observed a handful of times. CDR3 coding DNA: TGTGCCAGCAGCTACCGGACAGGGGGGCGAGAGACCCAGTACTTC. This sequence encodes CASSYRTGGRETQYF. This chain connects TRBV7-2 to TRBJ2-5, with 10 bases identical to TRBD1. Germline CDR1 reads SGHTA; CDR2 reads FQGNSA. With V trimmed by 4 bases and J by 4 bases, 6 bases remained unmatched. The length of the CDR3 is 15 residues.

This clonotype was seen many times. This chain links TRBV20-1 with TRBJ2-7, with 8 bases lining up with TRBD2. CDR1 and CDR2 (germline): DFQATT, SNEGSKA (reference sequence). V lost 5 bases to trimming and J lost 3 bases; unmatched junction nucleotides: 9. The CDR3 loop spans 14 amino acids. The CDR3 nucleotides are TGCAGTGCTGGGACGGCGGGAGGTTTCTACGAGCAGTACTTC. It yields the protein CSAGTAGGFYEQYF.

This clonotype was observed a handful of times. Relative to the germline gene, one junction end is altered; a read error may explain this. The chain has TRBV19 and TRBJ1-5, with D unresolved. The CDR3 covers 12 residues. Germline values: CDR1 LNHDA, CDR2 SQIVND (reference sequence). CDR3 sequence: CASSKGNQPQHF. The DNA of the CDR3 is TGTGCCAGTAGTAAAGGGAATCAACCCCAGCATTTT.

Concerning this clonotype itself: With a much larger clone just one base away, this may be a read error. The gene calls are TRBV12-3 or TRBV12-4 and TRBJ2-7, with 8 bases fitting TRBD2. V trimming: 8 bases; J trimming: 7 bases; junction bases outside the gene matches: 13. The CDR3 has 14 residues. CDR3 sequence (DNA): TGTGCCAGCGGCCCTATCGGGAGGGCCGAGGAGCAGTACTTC. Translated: CASGPIGRAEEQYF.

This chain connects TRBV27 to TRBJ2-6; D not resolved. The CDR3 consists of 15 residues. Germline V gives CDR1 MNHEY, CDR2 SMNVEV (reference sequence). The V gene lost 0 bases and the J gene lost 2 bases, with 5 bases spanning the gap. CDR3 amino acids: CASSLSTPGANVLTF. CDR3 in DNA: TGTGCCAGCAGTTTATCGACCCCTGGGGCCAACGTCCTGACTTTC.